One sample yielded the 25 T cell receptor beta chains listed below, sequenced in a study of read filtering for tumor transcriptome and immune sequencing. This library used approximately 390 ng RNA and molecular barcoded adaptors spanning alpha/delta and beta/gamma chains. MiXCR, applied by TCRdb to the reads, yields one record per CDR3 protein. The table lists 35,000 to 55,000 distinct CDR3 sequences, 9.5% to 15% of them singletons, with 14% to 15% in the top ten. Source material: a population of CD138-negative cells sorted from bone marrow. These receptors all stem from a donor aged 40 or over with multiple myeloma.

This clonotype was observed a few times. A much larger clone lies one base from this, so it may be a read error. This chain connects TRBV7-7 to TRBJ2-5; D is possibly TRBD1 (5 bases). Germline-derived CDR1 and CDR2 are SSHAT and FNYEAQ (reference sequence). The CDR3 runs 13 residues. In nucleotides, the CDR3 is TGTGCTAGCAGCTTAGACCCAGGGGAGACCCAGTACTTC. Its protein product is CASSLDPGETQYF.

This clonotype was counted ten times or more. The rearrangement uses TRBV7-6 and TRBJ2-5, with a possible D match to TRBD2 (6 bases). Germline CDR1 is SGHVS and CDR2 is FNYEAQ. This CDR3 region has 16 residues. The V end was cut by 5 bases, the J end by 2 bases, with 18 bases between. The CDR3 spells CASSLSGTPAQETQYF. CDR3 DNA: TGTGCCAGCAGCCTTTCGGGGACTCCGGCACAAGAGACCCAGTACTTC.

This clonotype was seen repeatedly, ten times or more. The rearrangement uses TRBV15 and TRBJ2-1; 11 bases match TRBD2. The germline CDR1 and CDR2 sequences are LNHNV and YYDKDF (reference sequence). Trimming cost V 0 bases and J 4 bases; bases outside gene matches: 8. This CDR3 has 18 amino acids. CDR3 loop: CATSRDFPGLAEYNEQFF. CDR3 sequence (DNA): TGTGCCACCAGCAGAGATTTCCCGGGACTAGCGGAATACAATGAGCAGTTCTTC.

In regard to this clonotype: Just one base apart from a much larger clone, this may be a read error. The chain joins TRBV6-2 or TRBV6-3 to TRBJ1-5; 10 bases fit TRBD1. This CDR3 contains 14 residues. Per the germline V gene, CDR1 is MNHEY and CDR2 is SVGEGT. Trimming removed 5 bases from V and 8 bases from J; junction bases left unmatched: 6. The CDR3 loop is CASSVGQGVKPQHF. CDR3 sequence (DNA): TGTGCCAGCAGTGTAGGACAGGGGGTGAAGCCCCAGCATTTT.

In this sample, this clonotype turned up many times. An end of the junction does not agree with germline; a read error may underlie this. The genes are TRBV4-3 and TRBJ1-4; TRBD1 matches at 8 bases. The CDR3 consists of 16 residues. Germline V gives CDR1 LGHNA, CDR2 YSLEER. In nucleotides, the CDR3 is TGCGCCAGCAGCCAAGAGACAGGGGTAACTAATGAAAAACGGTTTTTT. Protein sequence: CASSQETGVTNEKRFF.

There are many counts of this clonotype. V gene TRBV12-3 or TRBV12-4 combines with J gene TRBJ1-4, with D tentatively TRBD1 (5 bases). The germline V and J ends were trimmed by 6 bases and 5 bases, with 13 bases remaining between them. The CDR3 contains 14 residues. CDR3 DNA: TGTGCCAGCAGCCCCCAGCGGGGGAATGAAAAACTGTTTTTT. Translation: CASSPQRGNEKLFF.

Comments on this clonotype: A far larger clone lies a single base away; this is likely a read error. The V and J genes are TRBV18 and TRBJ1-6, with TRBD1 as a possible D gene (5 bases). Germline V gene sequence: CDR1 KGHSH, CDR2 LQKENI. This CDR3 is built from 13 residues. CDR3 nucleotides: TGTGCCAGCTCACCGCAGGGAACCACTGAAGCTTCCTTT. It translates to CASSPQGTTEASF.

This clonotype was seen many times. This chain joins TRBV29-1 and TRBJ2-7; 10 nucleotides align to TRBD1. The V gene end was trimmed by 6 bases and the J gene end by 6 bases; junction bases not matched to a gene: 8. From germline, CDR1 is SQVTM and CDR2 ANQGSEA. CDR3 length equals 13 residues. DNA of the CDR3: TGCAGCGTCCGCGACAGGGGGCTGCGCGAGCAGTACTTC. Protein product: CSVRDRGLREQYF.

This clonotype was found many times. J is TRBJ1-1 and V is TRBV7-9; 7 bases line up with TRBD1. After removal of 4 bases from V and 0 bases from J, the junction contained 11 bases not matched to a gene. This CDR3 is built from 17 residues. CDR1 is SEHNR, CDR2 FQNEAQ, per germline (reference sequence). The DNA for the CDR3 is TGTGCCAGCAGCTCCCCCCAGGGGGGGGCAATGAACACTGAAGCTTTCTTT. Translating gives CASSSPQGGAMNTEAFF.

This clonotype appeared many times. The chain employs TRBV20-1 and TRBJ2-1; D unresolved. The CDR3 runs 10 residues. V dropped 6 bases and J dropped 4 bases, with 4 bases sitting between them. The germline V gene has CDR1 DFQATT and CDR2 SNEGSKA (reference sequence). The CDR3 loop reads CSAVYNEQFF. The CDR3 DNA reads TGCAGTGCAGTTTACAATGAGCAGTTCTTC.

This clonotype has at least ten counts. V usage is TRBV28 and J usage is TRBJ1-2; no reliable D call. In germline, CDR1 is MDHEN, CDR2 SYDVKM. The CDR3 length is 14 residues. V was trimmed by 5 bases and J by 1 base, leaving 11 bases between them. The CDR3 DNA is TGTGCCAGCAGTAGTCACAGCGGTAACTATGGCTACACCTTC. It specifies CASSSHSGNYGYTF.

The sample holds one count of this clonotype. This chain joins TRBV2 and TRBJ2-7, with 9 bases identical to TRBD2. The germline V gene encodes CDR1 SNHLY and CDR2 FYNNEI. The CDR3 consists of 15 residues. V lost 8 bases and J lost 5; bases outside the gene matches: 13. DNA of the CDR3: TGTGCCAGCGGTGGGGAGACTAGCGGTTTCCACGAGCAGTACTTC. Translated, it gives CASGGETSGFHEQYF. The complete variable domain, with remaining parts taken from reference TRBV2 and TRBJ2-7, reads EPEVTQTPSHQVTQMGQEVILRCVPISNHLYFYWYRQILGQKVEFLVSFYNNEISEKSEIFDDQFSVERPDGSNFTLKIRSTKLEDSAMYFCASGGETSGFHEQYFGPGTRLTVT.

Many counts were recorded for this clonotype. The chain couples TRBV20-1 to TRBJ2-1; D ambiguous. V shed 3 bases and J shed 10 bases, with 10 bases lying between them. Germline V CDR1 and CDR2: DFQATT, SNEGSKA (reference sequence). The CDR3 is 11 amino acids. In DNA, the CDR3 is TGCAGTGCTAGCGGAGTGGAGGAGCAGTTCTTC. It codes for CSASGVEEQFF.

This clonotype was seen repeatedly, ten times or more. The chain links TRBV6-1 to TRBJ1-5, with D hard to call. The CDR3 is 16 amino acids. The germline V gene has CDR1 MNHNS and CDR2 SASEGT. The V gene lost 0 bases and the J gene lost 1 base, with 10 bases spanning the gap. Here the CDR3 DNA reads TGTGCCAGCAGTGAAGCGAGGGTATCCAGCAATCAGCCCCAGCATTTT. Amino acids: CASSEARVSSNQPQHF.

A remark on this clonotype: A far more abundant clone sits one base away, making this likely a read error. This rearrangement joins TRBV7-2 to TRBJ1-2; no clear D. The germline V gene has CDR1 SGHTA and CDR2 FQGNSA. The CDR3 has 12 amino acids. The CDR3 DNA reads as TGTGCCGGCAGCATAGCCTCAGAAGGCTACACCTTC. It is translated as CAGSIASEGYTF.

This clonotype was found many times. CDR3: CASSLSTGDYEQYF. CDR3 DNA: TGTGCCAGCAGCTTATCGACAGGCGACTACGAGCAGTACTTC. V usage is TRBV9 and J usage is TRBJ2-7; possible D gene TRBD1, 6 bases. The CDR3 has 14 residues. CDR1 and CDR2 (germline): SGDLS, YYNGEE. The V and J ends lost 4 bases and 3 bases respectively, with 14 bases between them.

The sample holds many counts of this clonotype. The chain joins TRBV7-9 to TRBJ2-4; perhaps TRBD2 as D (5 bases). Trimming removed 3 bases at V and 7 bases at J, with 22 bases between. Germline assignment: CDR1 SEHNR and CDR2 FQNEAQ (reference sequence). The CDR3 has 17 residues. CDR3 coding DNA: TGTGCCAGCAGCTTCTCAGTCCAGTTAAGCGGAGTGAACATTCAGTACTTC. This encodes CASSFSVQLSGVNIQYF.

This clonotype was seen repeatedly, ten times or more. The chain is built from TRBV27 and TRBJ2-2; 15 bases are shared with TRBD2. The trim removed 4 bases at V and 5 bases at J, leaving 5 bases unmatched. From germline, CDR1 is MNHEY and CDR2 SMNVEV (reference sequence). CDR3 length: 17 amino acids. The DNA of the CDR3 is TGTGCCAGCAGTTGGAGGACTAGCGGGAGGGTTACCGGGGAGCTGTTTTTT. Encoded protein: CASSWRTSGRVTGELFF.

There are many counts of this clonotype. One end of the junction fails to match germline, which may point to a read error. This chain connects TRBV7-9 to TRBJ2-1; possibly TRBD1 for D (5 bases). From germline, CDR1 is SEHNR and CDR2 FQNEAQ (reference sequence). There are 12 residues in the CDR3. As DNA, the CDR3 is TGTGCCAGCACCTTAACAGGTAGTGAGCAGTTCTTC. This translates into CASTLTGSEQFF.

The rearrangement uses TRBV20-1 and TRBJ2-7; D unclear. CDR1 and CDR2 (germline): DFQATT, SNEGSKA (reference sequence). This CDR3 region has 10 residues. Between the trimmed V and J ends, which lost 4 bases and 5 bases, there was a span of 6 bases. This CDR3 reads CSAILDEQYF. In DNA, the CDR3 is TGCAGTGCTATCTTAGACGAGCAGTACTTC.

At least ten counts were recorded for this clonotype. The rearrangement joins TRBV11-2 to TRBJ2-5, with D unresolved. The V gene's germline CDR1 is SGHAT and CDR2 FQNNGV. Trimming left V 0 bases short and J 5 bases short, with 13 bases between. The CDR3 length is 15 residues. CDR3 residues: CASSLDQLVMETQYF. The DNA of the CDR3 is TGTGCCAGCAGCTTAGATCAATTAGTCATGGAGACCCAGTACTTC.

A note on this clonotype: A junction boundary mismatches the germline segment, possibly from a read error. This rearrangement joins TRBV6-5 to TRBJ2-3; no reliable D call. Germline V CDR1 and CDR2: MNHEY, SVGAGI. This CDR3 is built from 15 residues. Here the CDR3 reads CASSYMSTSTYTQYF. The CDR3 nucleotides read TGTGCCAGCAGTTACATGAGTACAAGCACATATACGCAGTATTTT.

This clonotype was seen repeatedly, ten times or more. This chain connects TRBV7-9 to TRBJ2-2, with D perhaps matching TRBD1 (6 bases). Germline V lookup: CDR1 SEHNR, CDR2 FQNEAQ (reference sequence). This CDR3 spans 15 amino acids. V was cut by 8 bases and J by 2 bases, with 15 bases left in between. CDR3 in DNA: TGTGCCAGCGACCCCCGGACAGTTAACACCGGGGAGCTGTTTTTT. As protein: CASDPRTVNTGELFF.

This clonotype was detected ten times or more. The rearrangement uses TRBV6-2 or TRBV6-3 and TRBJ1-5, with a possible D match to TRBD1 (5 bases). Germline V lookup: CDR1 MNHEY, CDR2 SVGEGT. Trimming pared 7 bases from V and 0 bases from J, leaving 13 bases between. The CDR3 spans 15 residues. This chain's CDR3 is CASTDPGVSNQPQHF. CDR3 nucleotide sequence: TGTGCCAGCACCGACCCGGGGGTTAGCAATCAGCCCCAGCATTTT.

This clonotype was observed at least ten times. This CDR3 is CASSAGTSEYNEQFF. The CDR3 DNA is TGTGCCAGCAGTGCCGGGACTAGCGAATACAATGAGCAGTTCTTC. The chain employs TRBV2 and TRBJ2-1, with TRBD2 matching over 10 bases. J was trimmed by 4 bases and V by 4 bases; bases with no gene match: 4. The CDR3 is made up of 15 amino acids. Germline V gene lookup returns CDR1 SNHLY and CDR2 FYNNEI.